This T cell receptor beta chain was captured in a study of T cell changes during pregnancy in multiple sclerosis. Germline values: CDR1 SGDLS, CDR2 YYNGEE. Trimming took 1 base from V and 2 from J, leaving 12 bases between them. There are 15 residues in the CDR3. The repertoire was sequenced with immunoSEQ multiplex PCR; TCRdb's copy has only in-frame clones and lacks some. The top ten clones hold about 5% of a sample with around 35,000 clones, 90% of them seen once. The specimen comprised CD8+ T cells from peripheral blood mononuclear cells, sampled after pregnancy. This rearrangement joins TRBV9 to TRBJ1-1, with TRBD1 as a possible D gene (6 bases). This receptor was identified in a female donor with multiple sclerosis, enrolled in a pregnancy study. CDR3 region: CASSVRGGQNTEAFF. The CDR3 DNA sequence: TGTGCCAGCAGCGTACGGGGGGGACAAAACACTGAAGCTTTCTTT.